This entry is about one T cell receptor delta chain. This DNA translates differently at residue 15 from the TCRdb protein, which is that of a much larger clone; a read error is likely, and the protein shown is the DNA's own translation. The record originates from a study of gamma delta lymphoproliferative disorders and STAT genes. TCRdb ran CATT on the multiplex PCR reads. The repertoire holds approximately 1,100 delta-chain clones, with approximately 1.5% as singletons. The germline V gene encodes CDR1 TSWWSYY and CDR2 QGS. Trimming took 4 bases from V and 10 from J; bases not matched to a gene: 28. This CDR3 is 20 amino acids long. The receptor sequences were amplified from genomic DNA of peripheral blood mononuclear cells.

The specimen sequenced was blood. This receptor was taken from a human donor in good health. The chain is built from TRDV1 and TRDJ1, with TRDD2 matching 9 bases. CDR3 loop: CALGGPHPSYVGRSCRGLIF. In DNA, the CDR3 is TGTGCTCTTGGGGGCCCACATCCTTCCTACGTGGGGAGGTCGTGCCGGGGACTCATCTTT.